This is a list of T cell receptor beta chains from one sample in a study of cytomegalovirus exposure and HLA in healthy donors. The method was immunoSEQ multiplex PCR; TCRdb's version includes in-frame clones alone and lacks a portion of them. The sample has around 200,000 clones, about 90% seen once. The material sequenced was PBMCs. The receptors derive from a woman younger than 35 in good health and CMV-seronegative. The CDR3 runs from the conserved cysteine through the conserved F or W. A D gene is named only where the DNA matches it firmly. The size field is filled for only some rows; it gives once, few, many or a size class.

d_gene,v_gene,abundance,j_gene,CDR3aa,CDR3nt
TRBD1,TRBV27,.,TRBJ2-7,CASSLSGQGFYEQYF,TGTGCCAGCAGTTTATCGGGACAGGGTTTCTACGAGCAGTACTTC
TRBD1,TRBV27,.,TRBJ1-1,CASSFPPGTGGTEAFF,TGTGCCAGCAGTTTCCCGCCCGGGACAGGGGGAACTGAAGCTTTCTTT
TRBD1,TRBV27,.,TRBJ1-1,CASSRGGAFPTEAFF,TGTGCCAGCAGTCGAGGGGGCGCATTCCCCACTGAAGCTTTCTTT
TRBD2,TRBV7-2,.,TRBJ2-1,CASSRVVAGGSDNEQFF,TGTGCCAGCAGCCGAGTGGTAGCGGGAGGGTCAGACAATGAGCAGTTCTTC
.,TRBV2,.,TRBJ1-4,CASSTGSTNEKLFF,TGTGCCAGCAGTACAGGGTCAACTAATGAAAAACTGTTTTTT
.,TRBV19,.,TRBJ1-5,CASSPLLGQTDQPQHF,TGTGCCAGTAGTCCCCTACTTGGACAGACCGATCAGCCCCAGCATTTT
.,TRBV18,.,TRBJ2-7,CASSSSYEQYF,TGTGCCAGCTCGAGCTCCTACGAGCAGTACTTC
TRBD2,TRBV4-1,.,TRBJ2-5,CASSQEASGSGLGFLGETQYF,TGCGCCAGCAGCCAAGAGGCTAGCGGGAGTGGTTTAGGTTTTCTGGGAGAGACCCAGTACTTC
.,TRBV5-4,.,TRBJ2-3,CASSPGGGSTDTQYF,TGTGCCAGCAGCCCGGGGGGCGGGAGCACAGATACGCAGTATTTT
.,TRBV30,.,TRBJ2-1,CAWTPSSYNEQFF,TGTGCCTGGACCCCTTCTTCCTACAATGAGCAGTTCTTC
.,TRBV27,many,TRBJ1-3,CASRLEGVTSGNTIYF,TGTGCCAGCAGGTTGGAAGGGGTCACCTCTGGAAACACCATATATTTT
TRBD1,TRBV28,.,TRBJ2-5,CASSIRTGYPRETQYF,TGTGCCAGCAGTATACGGACAGGGTATCCGAGAGAGACCCAGTACTTC
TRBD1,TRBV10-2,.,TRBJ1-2,CASSEDGQGLFSYTF,TGCGCCAGCAGTGAAGATGGACAGGGATTGTTCAGCTACACCTTC
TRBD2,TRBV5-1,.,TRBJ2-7,CASRLGLAARDEQYF,TGCGCCAGCAGGTTGGGACTAGCGGCGCGGGACGAGCAGTACTTC
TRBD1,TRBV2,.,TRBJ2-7,CASRRDSLYSYEQYF,TGTGCCAGCAGGAGGGACAGCCTTTACTCCTACGAGCAGTACTTC
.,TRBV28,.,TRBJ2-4,CASSYSGELAKNIQYF,TGTGCCAGCAGTTACTCAGGGGAGCTGGCCAAAAACATTCAGTACTTC
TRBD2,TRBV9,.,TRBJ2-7,CASSVVAAGVSYEQYF,TGTGCCAGCAGCGTAGTCGCCGCGGGAGTTTCCTACGAGCAGTACTTC
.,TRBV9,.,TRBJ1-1,CASSVVGGAEAFF,TGTGCCAGCAGCGTAGTTGGGGGCGCTGAAGCTTTCTTT
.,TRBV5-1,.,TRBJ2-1,CASSLAPRGTYNEQFF,TGCGCCAGCAGCTTAGCCCCTAGGGGCACCTACAATGAGCAGTTCTTC
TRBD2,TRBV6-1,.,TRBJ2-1,CASDLAGVDNEQFF,TGTGCCAGCGACCTAGCGGGAGTGGACAATGAGCAGTTCTTC
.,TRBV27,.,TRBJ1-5,CASKSFTTEGQPQHF,TGTGCCAGCAAGTCTTTCACCACAGAGGGTCAGCCCCAGCATTTT
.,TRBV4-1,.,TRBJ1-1,CASSQDLGRANTEAFF,TGCGCCAGCAGCCAAGATTTGGGCAGGGCTAACACTGAAGCTTTCTTT
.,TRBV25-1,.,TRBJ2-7,CASSDTRRTYEQYF,TGTGCCAGCAGTGACACTAGACGGACCTACGAGCAGTACTTC
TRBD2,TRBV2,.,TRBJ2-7,CASSPGTSGREYEQYF,TGTGCCAGCAGTCCCGGGACTAGCGGGAGAGAGTACGAGCAGTACTTC
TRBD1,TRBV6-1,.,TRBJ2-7,CASSEALGTGSYEQYF,TGTGCCAGCAGTGAAGCGTTGGGGACAGGGTCCTACGAGCAGTACTTC
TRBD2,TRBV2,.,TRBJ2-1,CASRLAGEMSFF,TGTGCCAGCAGGCTAGCGGGAGAGATGTCGTTCTTC
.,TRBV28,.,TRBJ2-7,CASSAPGRGYEQYF,TGTGCCAGCAGTGCCCCGGGCAGGGGCTACGAGCAGTACTTC
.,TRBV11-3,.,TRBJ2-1,CASSLERYNEQFF,TGTGCCAGCAGCTTAGAACGGTACAATGAGCAGTTCTTC
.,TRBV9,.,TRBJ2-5,CASSVAPGTQETQYF,TGTGCCAGCAGCGTAGCCCCTGGGACACAAGAGACCCAGTACTTC